This T cell receptor beta chain was sequenced during a study of vaccination and CD4 T cells after COVID-19. Whole-study results and caveats: Spike mono-reactivity held for 304 of 307 vaccine-specific clones in convalescent patients.

Only a few counts were recorded for this clonotype. Its target is not known. This sample's treatment: roughly nine-day PBMC culture with coronavirus spike peptide pools or control peptides (ViraFEST assay). Cultured CD4+ T cell DNA was sequenced using the Oncomine TCR Beta short-read assay. TCRdb re-derived calls from the PCR reads in MiXCR, one entry per CDR3 protein. The top ten hold 20% to 25% of the sample, which has over 10,000 distinct CDR3 sequences, roughly 48% seen once. The CDR3 is 18 residues long. Germline CDR1 and CDR2: ENHRY and SYGVKD. The trim removed 0 bases at V and 5 bases at J, leaving 11 bases unmatched.

This clonotype originated in a human donor who had recovered from COVID-19. The chain joins TRBV10-3 to TRBJ2-2, with 8 bases matching TRBD2. Specimen: CD4+ T cells from blood, cultured in vitro. The CDR3 protein is CAISESFSGGPRTGELFF. In DNA form, the CDR3 reads TGTGCCATCAGTGAGTCGTTCAGCGGGGGTCCACGTACCGGGGAGCTGTTTTTT.